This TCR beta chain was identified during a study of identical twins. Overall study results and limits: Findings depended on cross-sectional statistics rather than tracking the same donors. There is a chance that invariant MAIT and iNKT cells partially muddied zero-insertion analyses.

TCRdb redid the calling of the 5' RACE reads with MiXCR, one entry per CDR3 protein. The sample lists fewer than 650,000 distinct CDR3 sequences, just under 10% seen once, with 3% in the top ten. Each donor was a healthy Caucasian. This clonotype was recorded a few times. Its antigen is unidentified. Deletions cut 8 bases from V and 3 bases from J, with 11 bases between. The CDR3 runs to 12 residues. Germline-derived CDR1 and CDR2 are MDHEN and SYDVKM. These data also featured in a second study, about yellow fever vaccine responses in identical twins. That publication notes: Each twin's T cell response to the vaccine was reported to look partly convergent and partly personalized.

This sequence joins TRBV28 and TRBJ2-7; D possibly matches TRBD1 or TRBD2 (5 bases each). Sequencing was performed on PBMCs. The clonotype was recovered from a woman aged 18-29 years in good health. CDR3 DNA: TGTGCCAGCTGGGGACGGAGCTACGAGCAGTACTTC. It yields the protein CASWGRSYEQYF.